Listed here are 2 T cell receptor beta chains from one sample, sequenced in a study of cytomegalovirus exposure and HLA in healthy donors. PCR primers comprised 60 Vbeta and 13 Jbeta primers. Here immunoSEQ multiplex PCR was the method, and the copy in TCRdb shows in-frame clones only, minus some. The sample consists of approximately 110,000 clones, about 80% of them appearing once. Material: PBMCs. The receptors here all came from a woman between 45 and 60 years old in good health and CMV-seropositive.

The rearrangement uses TRBV9 and TRBJ2-1; the match to TRBD2 covers 10 bases. Losses at the gene ends were 4 bases for V and 4 bases for J; bases not matched to a gene: 5. The germline gives CDR1 SGDLS, CDR2 YYNGEE. The CDR3 is made up of 15 amino acids. The CDR3 sequence is CASSSSGRGYNEQFF. The CDR3 bases are TGTGCCAGCAGCTCGAGCGGGAGGGGTTACAATGAGCAGTTCTTC.

CDR3 coding DNA: TGTGCCAGCAGCTCAATTAGAGACAGACTCGCTAACTATGGCTACACCTTC. This codes for CASSSIRDRLANYGYTF. This chain joins TRBV27 and TRBJ1-2; perhaps TRBD1 as D (5 bases). Germline lookup yields CDR1 MNHEY and CDR2 SMNVEV (reference sequence). The CDR3 sequence is 17 residues long. The V end was cut by 6 bases, the J end by 0 bases, with 20 bases between.